This is a list of T cell receptor beta chains from one sample in a study of somatic mutations in cytotoxic T cells in rheumatoid arthritis. Data came from immunoSEQ multiplex PCR; TCRdb stores just in-frame clones and leaves some out. The sample consists of more than 9,000 clones, 75% to 80% of them appearing once. Sample: CD8+ T cells sorted from blood. These TCRs come from an adult with rheumatoid arthritis. Both conserved end residues are part of each CDR3. The order of the fields is D gene, J gene, clone size, V gene, CDR3 DNA, CDR3 protein. The D gene is left open where the match is weak. Clone sizes are given selectively: once, few, many, or a class where the clone is expanded.

-	TRBJ2-5	-	TRBV28	TGTGCCAGCGGTCCAATGGTCGCGAAAGAGACCCAGTACTTC	CASGPMVAKETQYF
-	TRBJ2-6	-	TRBV6-1	TGTGCCAGCAGTGGCACGAGCTCTGGGGCCAACGTCCTGACTTTC	CASSGTSSGANVLTF
-	TRBJ1-2	-	TRBV2	TGTGCCAGCAGGGGCTGGACTGATAACTATGGCTACACCTTC	CASRGWTDNYGYTF
-	TRBJ2-3	-	TRBV27	TGTGCCAGCAGAAGTCTAACGACGGATACGCAGTATTTT	CASRSLTTDTQYF
-	TRBJ2-1	few	TRBV6-1	TGTGCCAGCAGTGTTGGTAGGCATAATGAGCAGTTCTTC	CASSVGRHNEQFF
TRBD2	TRBJ2-5	-	TRBV19	TGTGCCAGTAGTATAGCGGGGTCGGGGGGGGAGACCCAGTACTTC	CASSIAGSGGETQYF
-	TRBJ1-5	-	TRBV28	TGTGCCAGCAGCGGACAGCTCAATCAGCCCCAGCATTTT	CASSGQLNQPQHF
-	TRBJ2-5	-	TRBV28	TGTGCCAGCAGTTTAAAGCGTTATGGCGAGACCCAGTACTTC	CASSLKRYGETQYF
TRBD1	TRBJ2-3	-	TRBV6-4	TGTGCCAGCAGTGACGCAGGGGGTACAGATACGCAGTATTTT	CASSDAGGTDTQYF
TRBD2	TRBJ2-1	-	TRBV7-6	TGTGCCAGCAGCTTACCTATAGCGGGGGGATCCGACAATGAGCAGTTCTTC	CASSLPIAGGSDNEQFF
-	TRBJ2-7	-	TRBV27	TGTGCCAGCCGTCCGGGATTGTTGGGAGAGCAGTACTTC	CASRPGLLGEQYF
-	TRBJ2-7	once	TRBV5-8	TGTGCCAGCAAGGTCAGACAGTACCTTTCCTACGAGCAGTACTTC	CASKVRQYLSYEQYF
-	TRBJ2-1	-	TRBV11-3	TGTGCCAGCAGCTTGCGGGTTGGTGGGAACAATGAGCAGTTCTTC	CASSLRVGGNNEQFF
TRBD2	TRBJ2-5	-	TRBV5-4	TGTGCCAGCAGCCCGACGACTAGCGGGAGGGCCGGAGAGACCCAGTACTTC	CASSPTTSGRAGETQYF
-	TRBJ2-7	-	TRBV11-3	TGTGCCAGCAGCTTAGGTCTAGTTGGCTACGAGCAGTACTTC	CASSLGLVGYEQYF
TRBD2	TRBJ2-3	-	TRBV6-4	TGTGCCAGCAGTGACTCGAGTAGCGGGACCGATACGCAGTATTTT	CASSDSSSGTDTQYF
-	TRBJ2-5	once	TRBV6-5	TGTGCCAGCAGTTACGGTCAGGGAACAGAGACCCAGTACTTC	CASSYGQGTETQYF
TRBD2	TRBJ2-7	-	TRBV27	TGTGCCAGCAGTCCAGGGACTAGCGGGGGATTGCAGTACTTC	CASSPGTSGGLQYF
TRBD1	TRBJ2-7	-	TRBV11-2	TGTGCCAGCAGCACAGGGGTTAGCGAGCAGTACTTC	CASSTGVSEQYF
-	TRBJ2-7	-	TRBV5-6	TGTGCCAGCAGCTCAGGACCCGAGCAGTACTTC	CASSSGPEQYF
TRBD1	TRBJ2-7	-	TRBV28	TGTGCCAGCAGCGCAGGGGGCGGGTACGAGCAGTACTTC	CASSAGGGYEQYF
TRBD1	TRBJ2-7	-	TRBV6-1	TGTGCCAGCAGTGAAATGACAGGGGTACGGTACGAGCAGTACTTC	CASSEMTGVRYEQYF
-	TRBJ2-7	-	TRBV4-3	TGCGCCAGCAGCCAAGAGGCACAGATGCCCTCCTACGAGCAGTACTTC	CASSQEAQMPSYEQYF
-	TRBJ1-2	-	TRBV4-1	TGCGCCAGCAGCCAAGATAGGGCAGTCTCCTACTATGGCTACACCTTC	CASSQDRAVSYYGYTF
TRBD1	TRBJ1-1	-	TRBV27	TGTGCCAGCAGTTTATCGCAGGGGGGGAACACTGAAGCTTTCTTT	CASSLSQGGNTEAFF
TRBD2	TRBJ2-1	-	TRBV9	TGTGCCAGCAGCGGGGGGGGGAGCTATTCGGCTGAGCAGTTCTTC	CASSGGGSYSAEQFF
TRBD2	TRBJ2-3	-	TRBV27	TGTGCCAGCAGTTTATTTAGCGGGAGGCCAGATACGCAGTATTTT	CASSLFSGRPDTQYF
-	TRBJ1-1	-	TRBV9	TGTGCCAGCAGCGTATCGCCCGGGAACACTGAAGCTTTCTTT	CASSVSPGNTEAFF
-	TRBJ2-1	-	TRBV29-1	TGCAGCGTCCCGGGACTGGGACCCTACAATGAGCAGTTCTTC	CSVPGLGPYNEQFF
-	TRBJ2-3	-	TRBV9	TGTGCCAGCAGCGCTCAACCTTCGGAAGTCACAGATACGCAGTATTTT	CASSAQPSEVTDTQYF
TRBD1	TRBJ1-4	-	TRBV7-8	TGTGCCAGCAGCCATGAGACCAGGGGGAATGAAAAACTGTTTTTT	CASSHETRGNEKLFF
-	TRBJ2-7	-	TRBV28	TGTGCCAGCAGTCTGGTCGGGAGTTACGAGCAGTACTTC	CASSLVGSYEQYF
-	TRBJ2-1	-	TRBV27	TGTGCCAGCAGTTCAACAGGGATTGTTGAGCAGTTCTTC	CASSSTGIVEQFF
TRBD2	TRBJ2-1	-	TRBV27	TGTGCCAGCAGCTGGGGACTAGCGGGGGGAAATGAGCAGTTCTTC	CASSWGLAGGNEQFF
-	TRBJ2-2	-	TRBV19	TGTGCCATTCAGGGGGGTAATACCGGGGAGCTGTTTTTT	CAIQGGNTGELFF
TRBD2	TRBJ2-1	-	TRBV11-2	TGTGCCAGCAGCCCTACCTCCGCTAGCGGGAGGCCTGGGTACAATGAGCAGTTCTTC	CASSPTSASGRPGYNEQFF
-	TRBJ2-1	few	TRBV5-4	TGTGCCAGCAGCCCGTTATCCCGTGAGCAGTTCTTC	CASSPLSREQFF
TRBD2	TRBJ2-1	-	TRBV4-2	TGTGCCAGCAGCCAAGATCGGGGGGGGAATGAGCAGTTCTTC	CASSQDRGGNEQFF
-	TRBJ2-5	-	TRBV2	TGTGCCAGCAGTGAAGGGGGGGCTAGCGGCCAAGAGACCCAGTACTTC	CASSEGGASGQETQYF
-	TRBJ1-3	-	TRBV13	TGTGCCAGCAGCTTAGGCGGGACAGGAAACACCATATATTTT	CASSLGGTGNTIYF
TRBD1	TRBJ2-3	-	TRBV7-3	TGTGCCAGCAGCCCAATAGGGACAGGGGATGCAGATACGCAGTATTTT	CASSPIGTGDADTQYF
-	TRBJ2-1	-	TRBV4-1	TGCGCCAGCAGCCAACAGGATGAGCAGTTCTTC	CASSQQDEQFF
TRBD2	TRBJ2-7	-	TRBV30	TGTGCCTGGAGTGTTCTCCCTAGCGGGTCCTACGAGCAGTACTTC	CAWSVLPSGSYEQYF
-	TRBJ2-4	-	TRBV10-3	TGTGCCATCAGTGAGTCTCAGAGGGTGAACATTCAGTACTTC	CAISESQRVNIQYF
-	TRBJ1-4	-	TRBV9	TGTGCCAGCAGCGTAGGTGGGACACAACTGTTTTTT	CASSVGGTQLFF
-	TRBJ1-2	once	TRBV6-1	TGTGCCAGCAGTGGTTTTGGCTATGGCTACACCTTC	CASSGFGYGYTF
-	TRBJ2-3	-	TRBV15	TGTGCCACCAGCAGAGTGGCAGGGGGCACAGATACGCAGTATTTT	CATSRVAGGTDTQYF
-	TRBJ1-6	-	TRBV19	TGTGCCAGTGGGGTAAGCTCCTATAATTCACCCCTCCACTTT	CASGVSSYNSPLHF
-	TRBJ1-2	-	TRBV19	TGTGCCAGTAGTATGGGGCCTAACTATGGCTACACCTTC	CASSMGPNYGYTF
TRBD2	TRBJ2-7	-	TRBV5-6	TGTGCCAGCAGCGGGGGACTAGCTTCCTACGAGCAGTACTTC	CASSGGLASYEQYF
TRBD2	TRBJ2-2	-	TRBV5-1	TGCGCCAGCAGCTTACCTAGGACTAGCGGGAGGCCCCCCCTCCCCGGGGAGCTGTTTTTT	CASSLPRTSGRPPLPGELFF
-	TRBJ2-3	-	TRBV6-4	TGTGCCAGCAGTGACGGGGGGGCCACAGATACGCAGTATTTT	CASSDGGATDTQYF
-	TRBJ1-1	-	TRBV19	TGTGCCAGTAGTACCGGAACTGGCACTGAAGCTTTCTTT	CASSTGTGTEAFF
-	TRBJ2-1	-	TRBV28	TGTGCCAGCACCTCGGGCTGGCCCAACAATGAGCAGTTCTTC	CASTSGWPNNEQFF